A selection of T cell receptor beta chains follows, all from one sample in a study of long-term antiretroviral therapy in people with HIV. Using immunoSEQ multiplex PCR, the repertoire was profiled, and TCRdb retains in-frame clones only, with some absent. The sample includes around 15,000 clones, around 94% of them seen just once. Sequencing used unsorted PBMCs, obtained roughly 6.4 years after starting antiretroviral therapy. The receptors were sampled from a woman between 50 and 59 years old with HIV. The CDR3 runs from the conserved cysteine through the conserved F or W. A D gene is named only where the DNA matches it firmly. Clone size is not always given. Where it is, it says once, few, many or a class for expanded clones.

V gene: TRBV6-1
clone size: NA
D gene: NA
J gene: TRBJ2-2
CDR3 protein: CASSEVPAGELFF
CDR3 DNA: TGTGCCAGCAGTGAAGTCCCCGCCGGGGAGCTGTTTTTT

V gene: TRBV7-9
clone size: NA
D gene: NA
J gene: TRBJ2-5
CDR3 protein: CASSQSPQETQYF
CDR3 DNA: TGTGCCAGCAGCCAATCCCCACAAGAGACCCAGTACTTC

V gene: TRBV7-8
clone size: NA
D gene: TRBD2
J gene: TRBJ2-1
CDR3 protein: CASSPWTSGMVDEQFF
CDR3 DNA: TGTGCCAGCAGCCCATGGACTAGCGGGATGGTCGATGAGCAGTTCTTC

V gene: TRBV5-1
clone size: few
D gene: NA
J gene: TRBJ1-2
CDR3 protein: CASSPESITYGYTF
CDR3 DNA: TGCGCCAGCAGCCCCGAATCAATAACCTATGGCTACACCTTC

V gene: TRBV14
clone size: NA
D gene: TRBD1
J gene: TRBJ2-7
CDR3 protein: CASSRGQGASYEQYF
CDR3 DNA: TGTGCCAGCAGCCGAGGACAGGGGGCCTCCTACGAGCAGTACTTC

V gene: TRBV2
clone size: NA
D gene: TRBD1
J gene: TRBJ2-2
CDR3 protein: CASSAQGAHTGELFF
CDR3 DNA: TGTGCCAGCAGTGCACAGGGGGCGCACACCGGGGAGCTGTTTTTT

V gene: TRBV29-1
clone size: NA
D gene: NA
J gene: TRBJ1-1
CDR3 protein: CSVVRALGTEAFF
CDR3 DNA: TGCAGCGTTGTTAGGGCCCTAGGGACTGAAGCTTTCTTT

V gene: TRBV4-2
clone size: NA
D gene: NA
J gene: TRBJ2-5
CDR3 protein: CASSQDGGRGETQYF
CDR3 DNA: TGTGCCAGCAGCCAAGATGGGGGCCGGGGGGAGACCCAGTACTTC

V gene: TRBV6-5
clone size: NA
D gene: NA
J gene: TRBJ2-6
CDR3 protein: CASRLTGANVLTF
CDR3 DNA: TGTGCCAGCAGACTTACTGGGGCCAACGTCCTGACTTTC

V gene: TRBV10-3
clone size: NA
D gene: TRBD1
J gene: TRBJ2-2
CDR3 protein: CAISGRWTGTTGELFF
CDR3 DNA: TGTGCCATCAGTGGTCGATGGACAGGCACCACCGGGGAGCTGTTTTTT

V gene: TRBV5-1
clone size: NA
D gene: TRBD2
J gene: TRBJ2-5
CDR3 protein: CASSRFTLRLAGEAPGETQYF
CDR3 DNA: TGCGCCAGCAGCCGCTTCACCCTCAGACTAGCGGGAGAAGCCCCCGGCGAGACCCAGTACTTC

V gene: TRBV28
clone size: NA
D gene: TRBD1
J gene: TRBJ1-5
CDR3 protein: CASLGTAGVGPQHF
CDR3 DNA: TGTGCCAGTCTCGGGACAGCCGGAGTTGGGCCCCAGCATTTT

V gene: TRBV5-1
clone size: NA
D gene: NA
J gene: TRBJ1-1
CDR3 protein: CASSPGEGNTEAFF
CDR3 DNA: TGCGCCAGCAGCCCAGGGGAAGGAAACACTGAAGCTTTCTTT

V gene: TRBV7-9
clone size: NA
D gene: NA
J gene: TRBJ1-1
CDR3 protein: CASSLGSGNTEAFF
CDR3 DNA: TGTGCCAGCAGCTTAGGGTCCGGGAACACTGAAGCTTTCTTT

V gene: TRBV2
clone size: NA
D gene: TRBD1
J gene: TRBJ1-5
CDR3 protein: CASSDDRGGNQPQHF
CDR3 DNA: TGTGCCAGCAGTGATGACAGGGGAGGGAATCAGCCCCAGCATTTT

V gene: TRBV6-6
clone size: NA
D gene: NA
J gene: TRBJ1-3
CDR3 protein: CASRGGSGNTIYF
CDR3 DNA: TGTGCCAGCCGAGGAGGTAGTGGAAACACCATATATTTT

V gene: TRBV11-2
clone size: NA
D gene: NA
J gene: TRBJ2-7
CDR3 protein: CASSLEAGYSYEQYF
CDR3 DNA: TGTGCCAGCAGCTTAGAGGCAGGGTATTCCTACGAGCAGTACTTC

V gene: TRBV14
clone size: once
D gene: NA
J gene: TRBJ1-4
CDR3 protein: CASSPRRTTNEKLFF
CDR3 DNA: TGTGCCAGCAGCCCTCGACGGACAACGAATGAAAAACTGTTTTTT

V gene: TRBV6-6
clone size: NA
D gene: NA
J gene: TRBJ2-1
CDR3 protein: CASVLGVGGSMSEQFF
CDR3 DNA: TGTGCCAGCGTACTAGGTGTTGGTGGATCCATGAGTGAGCAGTTCTTC

V gene: TRBV7-9
clone size: NA
D gene: NA
J gene: TRBJ2-2
CDR3 protein: CASSLGSGGNTGELFF
CDR3 DNA: TGTGCCAGCAGCTTAGGATCTGGTGGTAACACCGGGGAGCTGTTTTTT

V gene: TRBV5-4
clone size: once
D gene: NA
J gene: TRBJ2-5
CDR3 protein: CASSLVTGETQYF
CDR3 DNA: TGTGCCAGCAGCTTGGTCACTGGGGAGACCCAGTACTTC

V gene: TRBV29-1
clone size: once
D gene: NA
J gene: TRBJ1-2
CDR3 protein: CSVDEQYGYTF
CDR3 DNA: TGCAGCGTTGACGAGCAATATGGCTACACCTTC

V gene: TRBV28
clone size: NA
D gene: NA
J gene: TRBJ2-2
CDR3 protein: CASSVTGELFF
CDR3 DNA: TGTGCCAGCAGCGTCACCGGGGAGCTGTTTTTT